This T cell receptor (beta chain) was obtained from a study of patients and donors after allogeneic stem cell transplantation. The ends were cut back, 7 bases at V and 0 bases at J, with 8 bases in the middle. This CDR3 is 13 amino acids long. TCRdb fed the RT-PCR reads into MiXCR, producing one record per CDR3 protein. The sample gives approximately 200,000 distinct CDR3 sequences, around two fifths of which show up once; around 35% is in the top ten. This TCR was sampled from a human donor who was either an allogeneic HSCT recipient or a stem cell or donor lymphocyte infusion donor (not recorded which). It is not recorded whose cells these are; they may come from a transplant donor. The gene calls are TRBV12-3 or TRBV12-4 and TRBJ2-3; D tentatively fits TRBD1 or TRBD2 (5 bases each). The material sequenced was blood, either unsorted or a sorted T cell fraction (not recorded which). CDR3 coding DNA: TGTGCCAGCACGGGACCTAGCACAGATACGCAGTATTTT. This codes for CASTGPSTDTQYF.